This T cell receptor (beta chain) was documented in a study of cytomegalovirus exposure and HLA in healthy donors (dated by TCRdb to about 2017). In the study overall: An earlier analysis of some 500 of the donors reported 250 to 300 Gb of sequence data and 117 million unique TCR beta sequences from about 200 million T cells. To predict cytomegalovirus infection status, the study brought together high-throughput TCR immunosequencing, statistical association of individual TCRs with disease status, and machine learning. HLA typing covered class I and class II loci at four-digit resolution. An earlier analysis of 587 of the donors used high-throughput TCR beta sequencing to judge whether each TCR beta V gene segment behaved as functional or pseudogenic. In a later analysis, previously published TCR beta repertoires from 666 donors were re-analyzed and high-resolution HLA genotyping was added so that TCR occurrence patterns could be studied. Typing coverage varied by locus: roughly 629-640 donors for A, B, C, DRB1 and DQB1; 500 to 550 for DQA1; 600 to 610 for DPA1; about 450 for DPB1. On average, 235,054 unique TCR beta nucleotide sequences were sequenced per donor among several hundred genotyped donors of the cohort, with roughly 18% of those sequences being non-productive. Every discovery cohort repertoire had been produced on one sequencing platform. Along with the roughly 670-subject first cohort, a separate validation cohort of around 110 different subjects was used. Because of strong linkage in the cohort, 5 or 6 DR-DQ haplotypes were treated as single units for association and clustering. The later analysis used no new phenotypic data to find candidate immune exposures, relying instead on TCR beta sequences and their occurrence across donors. An early release that covered more than 550 HLA-typed donors contained 250 to 350 gigabases of sequencing data and 70 million to 100 million unique TCR sequences. Among the approximately 400 genotyped donors, 81% belonged to the genetic ancestry cluster associated with self-reported Caucasian donors. In a later genetic analysis, genome-wide SNP genotypes for about three fifths of the roughly 670 donors were used, and that subset was treated as a discovery cohort. The study used immunosequencing to profile the T cell repertoires of approximately 650 subjects and linked those repertoires to cytomegalovirus serostatus. The study was designed to test whether signatures of past pathogen exposure could be identified by cataloging public T cell receptors. Alongside the repertoire data, information on donor age, sex, ethnicity and CMV serostatus was compiled. Study-level results and caveats: While some public TCRs were present in many individuals, most TCR sequences turned up only very rarely across donors. According to the authors, the approach could potentially be generalized to other disease states and immunological phenotypes. In vitro tests confirmed that a few of the cytomegalovirus-associated TCR beta chains recognize cytomegalovirus antigens. In a later analysis, several top co-occurrence clusters were reported to appear linked to parvovirus B19, influenza, CMV and Epstein-Barr virus. In a later analysis, most CMV-associated TCR beta chains were found to appear HLA-restricted, with HLA associations seemingly driven largely by CMV exposure. For the cohort, immune exposure information was limited to CMV serostatus. Because the 87-base-pair reads could not distinguish some IMGT-functional V segments, including TRBV6-2 and TRBV6-3, those segments were excluded. In an earlier analysis of about 540 of the donors, most TCR beta V segments were observed in productive rearrangements about 87% or about 30% of the time, broadly matching IMGT annotations. A group of highly shared sequence variants was considered likely to be a technical artifact of the sequencing pipeline. A further reported finding was that TCR beta sequences accurately predicted the HLA-A and HLA-B alleles for most subjects in the first cohort. According to a later genetic analysis, donors in an Asian-associated ancestry cluster had fewer N-insertions in productive TCRs than the approximately 710-donor mean. In the study, some 160 TCR beta chains were listed as associated with cytomegalovirus. Linkage disequilibrium might explain the correlated functional status among segregating V segments, but an unknown experimental factor could not be excluded. In both the original and validation cohorts, the classifier was reported to diagnose cytomegalovirus status with high specificity and sensitivity. In a later analysis, more than 15,000 TCR beta sequences were associated with specific HLA alleles at a false discovery rate of 0.05. In a later genetic analysis, a missense DCLRE1C variant was associated with V-gene and J-gene trimming of TCR beta chains, and the association was replicated in an independent cohort. In a later analysis, HLA-associated TCR beta chains showed more clonal expansion and lower generation probabilities than non-associated chains that were equally common. In this cohort, only TCR beta chains were sequenced, and detectable features were limited by the absence of alpha or paired-chain data. Sequencing depth was assumed to be roughly uniform across donors in the presence/absence analyses, though that assumption may not hold. Strong co-occurrence of HLA alleles, especially DR and DQ, made assigning TCR associations to individual alleles difficult. The earlier analysis of around 600 of the donors excluded some 16 rarely observed V segments, including chromosome 9 orphons, because counts were too low. Because HLA typing was missing for some donors at each locus, association tests included only the typed subset. In a later analysis, TCR association rates were found to vary across HLA loci, with the most associated TCRs seen for DRB1 alleles and the fewest for HLA-C alleles.

The CDR3 starts with the cysteine, ends with the phenylalanine, and has 15 residues. Only CDR3 DNA remains: 45 bases, in frame from the first base. Ends trimmed: V by 5 bases, J by 2 bases; bases unmatched to a gene: 8. CDR1 and CDR2, per the germline V gene (reference sequence), are MNHEY and SMNVEV. With respect to this clone: It has no known antigen specificity. No per-base quality is available; no much larger clone lies one base away.

The cohort was made up of hundreds of healthy bone marrow donors. At the time of sampling, all cohort members were nominally healthy, though unrecorded immune exposures were likely present. The donor was CMV seronegative and belonged to the group of under 400 seronegative cohort members. A peripheral blood sample was collected from each donor, and TCR beta sequencing was performed on peripheral blood mononuclear cells. The Qiagen DNeasy Blood Extraction Kit was used to extract genomic DNA from the blood cell samples. Library preparation employed the immunoSEQ multiplex PCR assay. For the multiplex PCR, a mixture combining 60 forward primers for TCR Vbeta segments and 13 reverse primers for TCR Jbeta segments was used. The CDR3 region of rearranged TCR beta genes was amplified from genomic DNA by a multiplex PCR assay. The Illumina HiSeq System was used to sequence the amplified TCR beta libraries as 87-base-pair reads. As for the authors' bioinformatics: A later analysis counted tens of millions of unique TCR beta chains across the 666 repertoires, and some 11 million of these chains were shared by at least two donors. Raw reads were error-corrected and collapsed into unique sequences by a nearest-neighbor algorithm in which closely related sequences were merged to remove PCR and sequencing errors. Alignment of CDR3 sequences to IMGT reference sequences was used to assign V, D and J gene segments. For a sequence to be retained, at least a six-nucleotide match to both a V gene segment and a J gene segment was required. A rearrangement counted as productive if the CDR3 had no stop codons and remained in frame with V and J, and every other rearrangement counted as non-productive. CDR3 was defined by IMGT convention, running from the second conserved V-encoded cysteine to the conserved J-encoded phenylalanine. In an earlier analysis of approximately 500 of the donors, sequences lacking an unambiguous match to a single V gene segment were excluded. An earlier analysis of a few hundred of the donors called V segments functional above 56.7% productive rearrangements and segregating when the between-donor standard deviation exceeded 5%. A statistical classification framework was built for diagnosing cytomegalovirus status from the catalog of TCR beta chain sequences. A later analysis assigned V and J genes by comparing TCR nucleotide sequences with IMGT/GENE-DB human TR gene sequences. The TCRdist pipeline was used in a later analysis to assign CDR3 sequences and most-parsimonious VDJ recombination scenarios. In a later analysis, each TCR beta chain was defined by its CDR3 amino acid sequence together with its V-gene family, and reads lacking a unique V-gene family were excluded. A later analysis removed 592 highly shared, low-generation-probability nucleotide sequences to deal with suspected cross-contamination and a sequencing artifact. A later analysis calculated a clonal expansion index for each public chain from normalized within-repertoire ranks of inferred template counts. In a later analysis, generation probabilities were computed with a VDJ recombination model fitted to out-of-frame rearrangements, and the resulting probabilities were checked against IGoR. In a later analysis, hypergeometric tests were used to score TCR-TCR, TCR-HLA and TCR-CMV co-occurrence, with a repertoire-size bias correction applied to TCR pairs. False discovery rates were estimated in a later analysis by permuting HLA or CMV assignments 20 times. In a later analysis, co-occurring TCRs were grouped using DBSCAN, and TCRdist sequence similarity was added for clustering within HLA-allele-positive subsets. Co-occurrence clustering excluded repertoires with fewer than 30,000 or more than 120,000 public chains, plus five with anomalous nucleotide sharing. What TCRdb holds here is the immuneACCESS table cut down to in-frame rearrangements. Part of the clones is not present; checked against another copy, under half of the missing clones reflect an unresolved V gene, and the others are unexplained. V and J calls and clone size come straight from that table; D and trimming were deduced from the DNA. The sample table shows under 250,000 clones, and about 88% are seen once. The ten top clones hold approximately 0.24% of the sample.

This TCR was sampled from a girl aged 2-10 years in good health and CMV-seronegative. The sequenced material came from PBMCs. This receptor chain uses TRBV27 and TRBJ1-2; the central 7 bases match TRBD1. The CDR3 in this case is CASSSDREPNYGYTF. Here is the DNA: TGTGCCAGCAGTAGCGACAGGGAACCCAACTATGGCTACACCTTC.